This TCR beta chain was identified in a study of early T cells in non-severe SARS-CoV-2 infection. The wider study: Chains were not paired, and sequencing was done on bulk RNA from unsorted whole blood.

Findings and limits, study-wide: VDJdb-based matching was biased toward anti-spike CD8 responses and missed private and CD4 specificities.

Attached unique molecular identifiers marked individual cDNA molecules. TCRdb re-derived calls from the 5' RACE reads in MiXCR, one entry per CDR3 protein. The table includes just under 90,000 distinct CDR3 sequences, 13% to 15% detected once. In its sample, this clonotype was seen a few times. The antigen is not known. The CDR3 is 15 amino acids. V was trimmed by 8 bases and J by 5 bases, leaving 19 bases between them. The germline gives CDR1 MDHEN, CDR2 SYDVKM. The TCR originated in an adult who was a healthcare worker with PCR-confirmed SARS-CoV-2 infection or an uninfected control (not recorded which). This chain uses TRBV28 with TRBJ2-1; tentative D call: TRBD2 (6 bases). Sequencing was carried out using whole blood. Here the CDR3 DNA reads TGTGCCAGCGATGAAGGCAGCGGGCGAGACAATGAGCAGTTCTTC. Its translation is CASDEGSGRDNEQFF. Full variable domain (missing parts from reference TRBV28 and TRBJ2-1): DVKVTQSSRYLVKRTGEKVFLECVQDMDHENMFWYRQDPGLGLRLIYFSYDVKMKEKGDIPEGYSVSREKKERFSLILESASTNQTSMYLCASDEGSGRDNEQFFGPGTRLTVL.